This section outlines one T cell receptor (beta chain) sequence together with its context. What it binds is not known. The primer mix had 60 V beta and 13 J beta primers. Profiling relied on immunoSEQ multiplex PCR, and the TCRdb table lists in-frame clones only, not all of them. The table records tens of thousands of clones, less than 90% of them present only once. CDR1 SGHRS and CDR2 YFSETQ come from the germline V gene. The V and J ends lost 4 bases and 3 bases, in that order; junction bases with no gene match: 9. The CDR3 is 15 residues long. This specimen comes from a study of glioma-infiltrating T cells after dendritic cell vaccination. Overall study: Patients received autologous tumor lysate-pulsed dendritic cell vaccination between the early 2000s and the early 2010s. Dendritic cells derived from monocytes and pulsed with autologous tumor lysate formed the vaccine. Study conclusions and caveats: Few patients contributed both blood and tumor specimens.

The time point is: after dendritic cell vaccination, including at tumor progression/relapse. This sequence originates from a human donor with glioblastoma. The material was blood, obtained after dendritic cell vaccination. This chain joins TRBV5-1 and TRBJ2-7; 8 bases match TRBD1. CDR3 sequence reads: CASSPGGALIYEQYF. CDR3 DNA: TGCGCCAGCAGCCCAGGGGGCGCATTAATCTACGAGCAGTACTTC. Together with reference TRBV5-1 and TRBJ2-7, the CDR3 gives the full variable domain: KAGVTQTPRYLIKTRGQQVTLSCSPISGHRSVSWYQQTPGQGLQFLFEYFSETQRNKGNFPGRFSGRQFSNSRSEMNVSTLELGDSALYLCASSPGGALIYEQYFGPGTRLTVT.